The clone carrying this TCR beta chain occurred many times. Patients counted as stable if ophthalmopathy did not develop within 18 months. This sample is part of a study of T cells in Graves' hyperthyroidism and ophthalmopathy. TCR beta CDR3 regions were amplified from RNA transcripts. A first-round RT-PCR of the TCR CDR3 used the HTBI primer set. TCRdb itself ran the multiplex PCR reads through MiXCR, one entry per CDR3 protein. The sample shows approximately 480,000 distinct CDR3 sequences, around 21% of them seen only once. The CDR3 length is 16 residues. Germline CDR1 LNHDA, CDR2 SQIVND (reference sequence). The V end lost 1 base, the J end lost 2 bases, and 15 bases lay between the germline ends.

The sequencing input was blood. The chain uses TRBV19 and TRBJ2-7, with D possibly TRBD1 on 7 matching bases. The TCR was taken from a young man with Graves' hyperthyroidism. CDR3 coding DNA: TGTGCCAGTAGTATAGGGGGGGACAGCGCGACCTACGAGCAGTACTTC. This encodes CASSIGGDSATYEQYF.